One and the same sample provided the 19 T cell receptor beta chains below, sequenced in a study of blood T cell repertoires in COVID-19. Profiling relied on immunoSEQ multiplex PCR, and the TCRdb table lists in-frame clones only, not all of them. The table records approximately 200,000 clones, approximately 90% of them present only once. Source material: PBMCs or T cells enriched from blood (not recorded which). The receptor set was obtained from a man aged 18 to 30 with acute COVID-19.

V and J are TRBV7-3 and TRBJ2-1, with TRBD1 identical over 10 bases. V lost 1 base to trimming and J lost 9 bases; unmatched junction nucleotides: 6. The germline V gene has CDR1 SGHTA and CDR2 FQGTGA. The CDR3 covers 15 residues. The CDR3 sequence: CASSLRAGTGAEQFF. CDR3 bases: TGTGCCAGCAGCTTAAGGGCCGGGACAGGGGCTGAGCAGTTCTTC.

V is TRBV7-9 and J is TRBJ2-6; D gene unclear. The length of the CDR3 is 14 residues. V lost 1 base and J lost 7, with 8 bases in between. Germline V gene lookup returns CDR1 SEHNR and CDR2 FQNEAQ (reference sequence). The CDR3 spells CASSLDQDANVLTF. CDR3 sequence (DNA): TGTGCCAGCAGCTTAGACCAGGATGCCAACGTCCTGACTTTC. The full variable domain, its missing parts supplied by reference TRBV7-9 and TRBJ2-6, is DTGVSQNPRHKITKRGQNVTFRCDPISEHNRLYWYRQTLGQGPEFLTYFQNEAQLEKSRLLSDRFSAERPKGSFSTLEIQRTEQGDSAMYLCASSLDQDANVLTFGAGSRLTVL.

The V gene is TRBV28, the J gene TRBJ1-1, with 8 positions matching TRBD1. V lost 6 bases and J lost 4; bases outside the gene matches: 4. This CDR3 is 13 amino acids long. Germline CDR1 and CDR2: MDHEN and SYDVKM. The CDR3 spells CASSEGQVTEAFF. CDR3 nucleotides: TGTGCCAGCAGCGAGGGACAGGTCACTGAAGCTTTCTTT.

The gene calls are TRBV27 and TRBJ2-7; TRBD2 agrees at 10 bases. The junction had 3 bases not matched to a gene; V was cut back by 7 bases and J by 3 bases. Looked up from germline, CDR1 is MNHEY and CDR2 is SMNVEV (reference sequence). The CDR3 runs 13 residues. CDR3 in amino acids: CASNPSGSYEQYF. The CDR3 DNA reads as TGTGCCAGCAATCCTAGCGGGAGCTACGAGCAGTACTTC.

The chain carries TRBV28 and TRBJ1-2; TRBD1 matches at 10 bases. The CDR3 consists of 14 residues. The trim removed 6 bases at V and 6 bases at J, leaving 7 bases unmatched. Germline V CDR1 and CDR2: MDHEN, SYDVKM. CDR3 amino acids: CASRLMDRGNGYTF. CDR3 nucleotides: TGTGCCAGCAGACTCATGGACAGGGGGAATGGCTACACCTTC.

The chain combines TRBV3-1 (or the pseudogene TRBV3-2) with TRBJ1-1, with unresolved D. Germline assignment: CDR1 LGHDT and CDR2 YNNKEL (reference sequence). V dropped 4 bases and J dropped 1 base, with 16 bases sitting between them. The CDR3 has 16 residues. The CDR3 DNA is TGTGCCAGCAGCCCCAACGGAGGGTCTCAGAACACTGAAGCTTTCTTT. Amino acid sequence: CASSPNGGSQNTEAFF.

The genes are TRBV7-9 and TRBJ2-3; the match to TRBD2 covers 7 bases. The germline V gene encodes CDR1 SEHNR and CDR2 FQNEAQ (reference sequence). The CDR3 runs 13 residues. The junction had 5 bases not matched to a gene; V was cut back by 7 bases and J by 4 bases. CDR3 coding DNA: TGTGCCAGCATCAACGCGGGAGCAGATACGCAGTATTTT. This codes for CASINAGADTQYF. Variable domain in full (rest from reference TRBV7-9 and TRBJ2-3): DTGVSQNPRHKITKRGQNVTFRCDPISEHNRLYWYRQTLGQGPEFLTYFQNEAQLEKSRLLSDRFSAERPKGSFSTLEIQRTEQGDSAMYLCASINAGADTQYFGPGTRLTVL.

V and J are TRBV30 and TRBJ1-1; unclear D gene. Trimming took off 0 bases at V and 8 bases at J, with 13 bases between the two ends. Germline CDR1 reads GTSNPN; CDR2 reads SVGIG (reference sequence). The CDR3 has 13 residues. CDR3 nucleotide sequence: TGTGCCTGGAGTGTCGCCAACCCCGGGGAAGCTTTCTTT. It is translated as CAWSVANPGEAFF.

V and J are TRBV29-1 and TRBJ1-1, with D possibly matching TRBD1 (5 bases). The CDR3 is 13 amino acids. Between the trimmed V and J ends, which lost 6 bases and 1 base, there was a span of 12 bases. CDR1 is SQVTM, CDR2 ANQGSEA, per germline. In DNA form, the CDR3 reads TGCAGCGTGGCGGGACTGTCGAACACTGAAGCTTTCTTT. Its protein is CSVAGLSNTEAFF.

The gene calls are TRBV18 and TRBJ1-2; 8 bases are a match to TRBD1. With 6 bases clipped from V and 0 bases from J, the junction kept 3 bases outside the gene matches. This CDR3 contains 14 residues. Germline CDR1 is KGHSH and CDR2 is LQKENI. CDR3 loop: CASSPDRANYGYTF. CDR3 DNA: TGTGCCAGCTCCCCGGACAGGGCTAACTATGGCTACACCTTC.

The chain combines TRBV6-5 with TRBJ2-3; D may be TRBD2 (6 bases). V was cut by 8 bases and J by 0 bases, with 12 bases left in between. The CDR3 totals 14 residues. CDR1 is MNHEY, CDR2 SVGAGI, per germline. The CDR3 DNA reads TGTGCCAGCGTCGGAGGGCTAAGCACAGATACGCAGTATTTT. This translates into CASVGGLSTDTQYF.

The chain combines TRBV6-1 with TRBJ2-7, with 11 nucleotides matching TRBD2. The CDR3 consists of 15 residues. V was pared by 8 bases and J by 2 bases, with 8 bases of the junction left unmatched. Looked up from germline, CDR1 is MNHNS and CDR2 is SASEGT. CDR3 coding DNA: TGTGCCAGCCGCCTATTAGCGGGAGGGACCTACGAGCAGTACTTC. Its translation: CASRLLAGGTYEQYF.

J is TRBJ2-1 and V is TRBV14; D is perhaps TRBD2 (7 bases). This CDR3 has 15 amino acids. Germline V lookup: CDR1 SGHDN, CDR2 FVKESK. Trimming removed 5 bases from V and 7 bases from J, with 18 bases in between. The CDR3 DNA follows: TGTGCCAGCAGCACTAGGGGGGGGTTTATGAATGAGCAGTTCTTC. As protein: CASSTRGGFMNEQFF.

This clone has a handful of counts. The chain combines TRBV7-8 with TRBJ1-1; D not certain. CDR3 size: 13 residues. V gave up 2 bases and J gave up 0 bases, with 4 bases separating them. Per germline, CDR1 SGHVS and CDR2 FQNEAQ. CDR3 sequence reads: CASSLQMNTEAFF. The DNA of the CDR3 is TGTGCCAGCAGCTTACAAATGAACACTGAAGCTTTCTTT.

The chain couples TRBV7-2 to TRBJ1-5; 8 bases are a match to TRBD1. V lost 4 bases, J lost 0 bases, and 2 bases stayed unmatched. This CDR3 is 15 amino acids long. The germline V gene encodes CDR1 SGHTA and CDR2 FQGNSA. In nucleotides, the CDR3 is TGTGCCAGCAGCTGGGACAGGAATAGCAATCAGCCCCAGCATTTT. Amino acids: CASSWDRNSNQPQHF. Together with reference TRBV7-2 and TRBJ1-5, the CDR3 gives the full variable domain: GAGVSQSPSNKVTEKGKDVELRCDPISGHTALYWYRQSLGQGLEFLIYFQGNSAPDKSGLPSDRFSAERTGGSVSTLTIQRTQQEDSAVYLCASSWDRNSNQPQHFGDGTRLSIL.

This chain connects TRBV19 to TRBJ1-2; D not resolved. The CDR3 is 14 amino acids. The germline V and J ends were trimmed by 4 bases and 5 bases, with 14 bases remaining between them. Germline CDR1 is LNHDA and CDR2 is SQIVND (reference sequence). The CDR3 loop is CASSTPLEAYGYTF. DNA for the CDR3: TGTGCCAGTAGTACCCCCCTTGAGGCGTATGGCTACACCTTC.

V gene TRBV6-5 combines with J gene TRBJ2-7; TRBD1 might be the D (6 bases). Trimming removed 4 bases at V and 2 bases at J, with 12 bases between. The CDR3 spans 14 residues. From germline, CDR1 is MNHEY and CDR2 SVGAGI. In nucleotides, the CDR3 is TGTGCCAGCAGTTCCACAGGGCCGGCCTACGAGCAGTACTTC. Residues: CASSSTGPAYEQYF.

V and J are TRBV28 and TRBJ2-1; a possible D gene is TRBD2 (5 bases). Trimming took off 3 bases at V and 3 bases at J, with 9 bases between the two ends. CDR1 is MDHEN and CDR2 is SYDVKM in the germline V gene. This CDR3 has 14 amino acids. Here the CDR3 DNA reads TGTGCCAGCAGTTTGTCCGGAGGCTACAATGAGCAGTTCTTC. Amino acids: CASSLSGGYNEQFF.

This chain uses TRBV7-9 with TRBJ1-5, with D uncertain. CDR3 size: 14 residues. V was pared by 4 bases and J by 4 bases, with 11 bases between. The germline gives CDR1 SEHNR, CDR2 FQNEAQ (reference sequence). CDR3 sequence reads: CASSSLNGNQPQHF. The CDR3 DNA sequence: TGTGCCAGCAGCTCACTCAACGGGAATCAGCCCCAGCATTTT.